These 29 T cell receptor beta chains came from one sample sequenced in a study of tumor and adjacent non-tumor tissue in lung cancer. Three rounds of nested PCR, following a modified ARM-PCR protocol, produced the TCRbeta library. TCRdb reprocessed the multiplex PCR reads via MiXCR and lists one record per CDR3 protein. The sample contains about 110,000 distinct CDR3 sequences, around 57% of which appear only once. This sample's RNA came from whole unsorted tissue. The normal lung tissue was taken more than 3 cm from the tumor edge. What was sequenced was distant non-tumor lung tissue. These TCRs come from a man aged 60-69 years with non-small cell lung cancer.

This clonotype was found once. V gene TRBV5-1 combines with J gene TRBJ1-5; tentative D call: TRBD1 (5 bases). V was clipped by 1 base and J by 3 bases, with 11 bases between them. Germline-derived CDR1 and CDR2 are SGHRS and YFSETQ. The CDR3 extends over 15 amino acids. CDR3 amino acids: CASSLQGLANQPQHF. CDR3 in DNA: TGCGCCAGCAGCTTGCAGGGTTTAGCCAATCAGCCCCAGCATTTT.

This clonotype was recorded a few times. This chain's CDR3 is CSARAVDYRLATIETQYF. The CDR3 DNA is TGCAGTGCTAGAGCCGTGGACTACCGACTAGCGACTATAGAGACCCAGTACTTC. The chain links TRBV20-1 to TRBJ2-5, with TRBD2 matching 8 bases. J was trimmed by 4 bases and V by 1 base; bases with no gene match: 17. CDR1 is DFQATT and CDR2 is SNEGSKA in the germline V gene (reference sequence). The length of the CDR3 is 18 residues.

This clonotype is a singleton in its sample. At one end, the junction sequence differs from germline, possibly due to a read error. The chain combines TRBV27 with TRBJ2-5; 7 positions match TRBD1. Germline V gives CDR1 MNHEY, CDR2 SMNVEV (reference sequence). This CDR3 comprises 16 residues. The CDR3 region has the DNA TGTGCCAACAGTCCCCGGACAGGTAGTGACCAAGAGACCCAGTACTTC. Translating gives CANSPRTGSDQETQYF.

This clonotype has a count of ten or more. V is TRBV10-1 and J is TRBJ2-3, with unresolved D. The length of the CDR3 is 15 residues. Trimming took 2 bases from V and 2 from J, leaving 11 bases between them. Germline lookup yields CDR1 WNHNN and CDR2 SYGVQD (reference sequence). CDR3 sequence (DNA): TGCGCCAGCAGTGAGAACCCAAGGGCCACAGATACGCAGTATTTT. Translating gives CASSENPRATDTQYF.

The table lists this clonotype with a few counts. A clone one base away is much larger, so this may be a read error. The chain employs TRBV10-2 and TRBJ2-1, with unresolved D. The CDR3 covers 13 residues. The germline CDR1 and CDR2 sequences are WSHSY and SAAADI. CDR3 amino acids: CASSESGEDEQLF. For the CDR3, the DNA is TGCGCCAGCAGTGAGTCGGGCGAGGATGAGCAGCTCTTC.

This clonotype was seen at least ten times. The chain has TRBV7-9 and TRBJ1-1; D ambiguous. V gave up 5 bases and J gave up 5 bases, with 9 bases separating them. The germline V gene encodes CDR1 SEHNR and CDR2 FQNEAQ (reference sequence). The CDR3 is made up of 12 amino acids. CDR3 region: CASSRPGTEAFF. The CDR3 DNA sequence: TGTGCCAGCAGCCGCCCGGGAACTGAAGCTTTCTTT.

Remarks on this clonotype: An end of the junction does not agree with germline; a read error may underlie this. CDR3 residues: CASSQVGGPNIEAFF. The DNA of the CDR3 is TGCGCCAGCAGCCAAGTGGGGGGTCCGAACATTGAAGCTTTCTTT. This chain joins TRBV4-1 and TRBJ1-1; TRBD1 is a possible D gene (5 bases). Germline V gives CDR1 MGHRA, CDR2 YSYEKL. The CDR3 loop spans 15 amino acids.

CDR3 in amino acids: CASSLEGYGANVLTF. The CDR3 bases are TGTGCCAGCAGCTTGGAAGGGTATGGAGCCAACGTCCTGACTTTC. The gene calls are TRBV5-5 and TRBJ2-6; D gene unclear. Trimming took off 0 bases at V and 7 bases at J, with 11 bases between the two ends. Germline values: CDR1 SGHKS, CDR2 YYEKEE (reference sequence). The CDR3 runs 15 residues.

The chain recombines TRBV2 with TRBJ2-6; possibly TRBD1 or TRBD2 for D (5 bases each). Germline V lookup: CDR1 SNHLY, CDR2 FYNNEI. CDR3 size: 19 residues. Between the trimmed V and J ends, which lost 6 bases and 0 bases, there was a span of 21 bases. This CDR3 is CASRIPGPIISSGANVLTF. The CDR3 nucleotides read TGTGCCAGCAGGATACCGGGACCGATCATAAGCTCTGGGGCCAACGTCCTGACTTTC.

A remark on this clonotype: A junction boundary mismatches the germline segment, possibly from a read error. This chain connects TRBV4-1 to TRBJ2-6; D possibly uses TRBD1 or TRBD2 (5 bases each). Germline-derived CDR1 and CDR2 are MGHRA and YSYEKL. The CDR3 is 18 residues long. The chain's CDR3 is CASNQGQRSISGANVPTF. As DNA, the CDR3 is TGCGCCAGCAACCAAGGGCAGAGAAGCATCTCCGGGGCCAACGTCCCGACTTTC.

This clonotype was found many times. The chain is built from TRBV6-5 and TRBJ1-4; 8 bases align to TRBD1. The ends lost 5 bases at V and 7 bases at J; junction bases unmatched: 6. This CDR3 has 14 residues. Germline CDR1 is MNHEY and CDR2 is SVGAGI. CDR3 amino acids: CASSNRQGSEKLFF. CDR3 coding DNA: TGTGCCAGCAGTAACAGACAGGGGAGTGAAAAACTGTTTTTT.

As for this clonotype: At one boundary the junction diverges from the germline segment, which might be a read error. The V gene is TRBV29-1, the J gene TRBJ2-1; D remains unclear. The V gene's germline CDR1 is SQVTM and CDR2 ANQGSEA. The CDR3 runs 10 residues. This CDR3 reads CSIGDNEQFF. CDR3 nucleotides: TGTAGCATTGGAGACAATGAGCAGTTCTTC.

The rearrangement joins TRBV6-6 to TRBJ1-4; unclear D gene. This CDR3 comprises 13 residues. The germline gives CDR1 MNHNY, CDR2 SVGAGI (reference sequence). V gave up 5 bases and J gave up 4 bases, with 8 bases separating them. DNA for the CDR3: TGTGCCAGCAGTCTGTGCCGTAATGAAAAACTGTTTTTT. The encoded protein is CASSLCRNEKLFF.

In this sample, this clonotype turned up a few times. The chain carries TRBV20-1 and TRBJ1-4, with 8 bases lining up with TRBD1. The CDR3 is made up of 13 amino acids. Germline CDR1 and CDR2: DFQATT and SNEGSKA (reference sequence). The V and J ends lost 3 bases and 7 bases, in that order; junction bases with no gene match: 4. The CDR3 loop is CSASSGGVEKLFF. CDR3 nucleotide sequence: TGCAGTGCTAGCTCAGGGGGCGTTGAAAAACTGTTTTTT.

V is TRBV12-3 or TRBV12-4 and J is TRBJ1-5, with 9 bases lining up with TRBD1. V shed 10 bases and J 10 bases; nucleotides not matched to a gene: 14. The CDR3 is made up of 14 amino acids. As DNA, the CDR3 is TGTGCCATCAGAACAGGGGGCGCAGGTCAACCCCAGCATTTT. As protein: CAIRTGGAGQPQHF.

This clonotype occurred a few times. This could be a read error, since a much larger clone is one nucleotide away. The V call is TRBV6-2 or TRBV6-3, the J call TRBJ2-2, with D perhaps TRBD1 or TRBD2 (5 bases each). V lost 4 bases to trimming and J lost 4 bases, with 16 bases between them. Germline V CDR1 and CDR2: MNHEY, SVGEGT. This CDR3 is 16 amino acids long. The CDR3 region has the DNA TGTGCCAGCAGTTCCGGGGCAGGGACGAGCACCGGGGAGCTGTTTTTT. This gives the protein CASSSGAGTSTGELFF.

Regarding this clonotype: One end of the junction is discordant with germline, which a read error may explain. This chain joins TRBV29-1 and TRBJ2-1, with 8 bases aligning to TRBD1. Per germline, CDR1 SQVTM and CDR2 ANQGSEA. CDR3 length: 15 residues. The CDR3 loop is CSVKDQQGAVHKQFF. Here the CDR3 DNA reads TGCAGCGTTAAAGATCAGCAGGGGGCCGTGCATAAGCAGTTCTTC.

As for this clonotype: A much larger clone is a single base away; this may be a read error. The V and J genes are TRBV28 and TRBJ2-3; 8 bases match TRBD1. This CDR3 region has 15 residues. CDR1 and CDR2 from the germline V gene are MDHEN and SYDVKM. The CDR3 DNA sequence: TGTGCCAGCACCGGACAGGGAAGGCCCGGAGATCCGCAGTATTTT. As protein: CASTGQGRPGDPQYF.

Remarks on this clonotype: This may come from a read error, since a much larger clone is one base off. V gene TRBV12-3 or TRBV12-4 combines with J gene TRBJ1-1, with TRBD1 as a possible D gene (5 bases). Trimming cost V 7 bases and J 7 bases, with 16 bases left between them. There are 13 residues in the CDR3. The CDR3 coding sequence is TGTGCCAGCACCGGGGGGTCTTACTTTGAAGCTTTCTTT. Protein sequence: CASTGGSYFEAFF.

As for this clonotype: Just one base apart from a much larger clone, this may be a read error. The CDR3 loop reads CSVLDDEKLFF. CDR3 DNA: TGCAGCGTCCTGGATGATGAAAAACTGTTTTTT. The rearrangement joins TRBV29-1 to TRBJ1-4; D uncertain. The germline V and J ends were trimmed by 6 bases and 6 bases, with 8 bases remaining between them. The CDR3 contains 11 residues. Per the germline V gene, CDR1 is SQVTM and CDR2 is ANQGSEA.

The chain uses TRBV10-3 and TRBJ1-2; D possibly corresponds to TRBD1 (5 bases). The germline CDR1 and CDR2 sequences are ENHRY and SYGVKD. The V and J ends lost 0 bases and 6 bases respectively, with 11 bases between them. This CDR3 has 14 amino acids. The CDR3 coding sequence is TGTGCCATCAGTGAGTCGAGGGGTGAGAATGGCTACACCTTC. Its translation: CAISESRGENGYTF.

This clonotype was seen many times. This rearrangement joins TRBV6-2 or TRBV6-3 to TRBJ2-1, with 12 bases aligning to TRBD2. The CDR3 extends over 20 amino acids. V lost 5 bases and J lost 0; bases outside the gene matches: 14. Germline CDR1 and CDR2: MNHEY and SVGEGT. The CDR3 sequence is CASSNRLAGVSQSSYNEQFF. In nucleotides, the CDR3 is TGTGCCAGCAGTAACCGACTAGCGGGAGTTAGTCAAAGCTCCTACAATGAGCAGTTCTTC.

This clonotype occurred a few times. The rearrangement links TRBV20-1 to TRBJ2-7; 10 nucleotides match TRBD2. The V gene's germline CDR1 is DFQATT and CDR2 SNEGSKA (reference sequence). Germline trimming cut 0 bases from V and 4 bases from J; bases unmatched to any gene: 24. The CDR3 extends over 21 amino acids. The CDR3 region is CSARDLWLASGSGGKGYEQYF. CDR3 nucleotide sequence: TGCAGTGCTAGAGATCTTTGGCTGGCTAGCGGGAGCGGTGGGAAAGGTTACGAGCAGTACTTC.

Worth noting for this clonotype: A read error may explain this, as a much larger clone is one base away. This chain links TRBV21-1 with TRBJ1-2; TRBD1, as called in the table, went unchecked against the DNA. TRBV21-1 is listed as a pseudogene. The CDR3 is made up of 15 amino acids. CDR3 nucleotide sequence: TGTGCCATCAGCAAACGGGACAGGGGAAGTAGCGGCTACACCTTC. Translating gives CAISKRDRGSSGYTF.

This clonotype was detected many times. The V and J genes are TRBV29-1 and TRBJ1-1; D gene unclear. Germline-derived CDR1 and CDR2 are SQVTM and ANQGSEA. The CDR3 length is 13 residues. V was cut by 2 bases and J by 6 bases, with 13 bases left in between. CDR3 bases: TGCAGCGTTGAAAGGTCTGCAAAGCCTGAAGCTTTCTTT. This sequence encodes CSVERSAKPEAFF.

On this clonotype: No conserved phenylalanine or tryptophan is present at the end of the CDR3, so a read error is the likely explanation. V and J are TRBV13 and TRBJ2-7; 9 bases map to TRBD2. This CDR3 has 16 amino acids. The junction had 11 bases not matched to a gene; V was cut back by 5 bases and J by 3 bases. Germline-derived CDR1 and CDR2 are PRHDT and FYEKMQ (reference sequence). CDR3 DNA: TGTGCCAGCAGCGCTGAGGCGGGGGGGCTGGTCTACGAGCAGTACTCC. Protein: CASSAEAGGLVYEQYS.

This clonotype was counted ten times or more. The chain uses TRBV6-2 or TRBV6-3 and TRBJ2-1; possibly TRBD1 for D (6 bases). Trimming cost V 2 bases and J 1 base, with 15 bases left between them. Germline CDR1 and CDR2: MNHEY and SVGEGT. The CDR3 spans 17 residues. CDR3 bases: TGTGCCAGCAGTTACGAGTTGGGCAGGGGTTCCTACAATGAGCAGTTCTTC. Amino acid sequence: CASSYELGRGSYNEQFF.

This clonotype was observed many times. The V and J genes are TRBV6-5 and TRBJ2-3, with no clear D. CDR3 size: 16 residues. Germline CDR1 and CDR2: MNHEY and SVGAGI. Trimming cost V 2 bases and J 1 base, with 13 bases left between them. This CDR3 reads CASSYRDVLGTDTQYF. CDR3 in DNA: TGTGCCAGCAGTTACAGGGATGTGTTGGGCACAGATACGCAGTATTTT.

This rearrangement joins TRBV20-1 to TRBJ2-1; 7 nucleotides line up with TRBD2. The CDR3 is 15 amino acids. Germline V gene data show CDR1 as DFQATT and CDR2 as SNEGSKA (reference sequence). V gave up 6 bases and J gave up 4 bases; unmatched junction bases: 12. The CDR3 region is CSARPLGRGYNEQFF. CDR3 bases: TGCAGTGCCCGCCCCCTTGGGCGGGGGTACAATGAGCAGTTCTTC.